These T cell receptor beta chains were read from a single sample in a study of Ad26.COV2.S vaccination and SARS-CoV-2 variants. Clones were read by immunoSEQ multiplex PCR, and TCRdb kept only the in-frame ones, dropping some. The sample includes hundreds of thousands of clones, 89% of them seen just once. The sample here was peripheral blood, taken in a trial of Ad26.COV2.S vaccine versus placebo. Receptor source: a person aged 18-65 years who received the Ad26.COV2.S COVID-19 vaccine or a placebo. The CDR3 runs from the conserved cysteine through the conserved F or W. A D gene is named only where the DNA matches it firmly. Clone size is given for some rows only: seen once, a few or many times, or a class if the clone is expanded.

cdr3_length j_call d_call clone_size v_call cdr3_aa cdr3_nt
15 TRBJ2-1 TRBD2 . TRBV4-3 CASSQGLAGGKVQFF TGCGCCAGCAGCCAAGGTCTAGCGGGGGGGAAAGTGCAGTTCTTC
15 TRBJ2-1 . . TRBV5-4 CASSLSSLTYNEQFF TGTGCCAGCAGCTTATCGAGCCTGACCTACAATGAGCAGTTCTTC
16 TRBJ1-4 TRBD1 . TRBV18 CASSPPGTAFNEKLFF TGTGCCAGCTCACCACCTGGGACAGCCTTTAATGAAAAACTGTTTTTT
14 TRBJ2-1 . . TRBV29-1 CSVPHSSPYNEQFF TGCAGCGTCCCTCATTCCTCACCATACAATGAGCAGTTCTTC
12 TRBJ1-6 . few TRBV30 CAWREGTSPLHF TGTGCCTGGAGGGAGGGTACTTCACCCCTCCACTTT
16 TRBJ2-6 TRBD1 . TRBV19 CATRQGKLSGANVLTF TGTGCCACCCGACAGGGGAAGCTCTCTGGGGCCAACGTCCTGACTTTC
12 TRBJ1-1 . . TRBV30 CAWSNMNTEAFF TGTGCCTGGAGTAATATGAACACTGAAGCTTTCTTT
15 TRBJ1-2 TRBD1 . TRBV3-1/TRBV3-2 CASSLMTGDFYGYTF TGTGCCAGCAGCCTTATGACAGGGGATTTCTATGGCTACACCTTC
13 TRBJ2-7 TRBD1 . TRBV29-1 CSVRTGAGGEQYF TGCAGCGTCCGGACAGGGGCAGGGGGCGAGCAGTACTTC
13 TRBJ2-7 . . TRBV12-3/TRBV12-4 CASSPTAPYEQYF TGTGCCAGCAGTCCGACAGCCCCCTACGAGCAGTACTTC
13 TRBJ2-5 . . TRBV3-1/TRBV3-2 CASSRLVQETQYF TGTGCCAGCAGCCGACTAGTGCAAGAGACCCAGTACTTC
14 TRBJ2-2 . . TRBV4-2 CASSLVRYTGELFF TGTGCCAGCAGCCTCGTACGGTACACCGGGGAGCTGTTTTTT
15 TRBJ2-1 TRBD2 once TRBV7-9 CASSISGLVYNEQFF TGTGCCAGCAGCATATCGGGACTAGTCTACAATGAGCAGTTCTTC
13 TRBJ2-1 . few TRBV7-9 CASSLTPSREQFF TGTGCCAGCAGCTTAACCCCCAGCCGGGAGCAGTTCTTC
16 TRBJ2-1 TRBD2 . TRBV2 CASSYSSSGSFDEQFF TGTGCCAGCAGTTATTCATCTAGCGGGAGTTTCGATGAGCAGTTCTTC
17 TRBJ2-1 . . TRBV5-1 CASSLSGSSSSYNEQFF TGCGCCAGCAGCTTGTCAGGCTCATCAAGCTCCTACAATGAGCAGTTCTTC
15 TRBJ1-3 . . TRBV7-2 CASSLGGHSGNTIYF TGTGCCAGCAGCTTAGGGGGACACTCTGGAAACACCATATATTTT
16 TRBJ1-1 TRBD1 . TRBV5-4 CASSLRTGRMNTEAFF TGTGCCAGCAGCTTAAGGACAGGGCGAATGAACACTGAAGCTTTCTTT
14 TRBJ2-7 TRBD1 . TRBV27 CASSWTGGSYEQYF TGTGCCAGCAGTTGGACAGGGGGCTCGTACGAGCAGTACTTC
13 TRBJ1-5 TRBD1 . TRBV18 CASSDRGDQPQHF TGTGCCAGCTCAGACAGGGGGGACCAGCCCCAGCATTTT
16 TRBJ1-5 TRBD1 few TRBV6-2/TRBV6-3 CASSPLTGGDHQPQHF TGTGCCAGCAGCCCTTTGACAGGGGGAGATCATCAGCCCCAGCATTTT
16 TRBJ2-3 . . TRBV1 CTSSQVVDGCTDTQYF TGCACCAGCAGCCAAGTTGTCGATGGTTGCACAGATACGCAGTATTTT
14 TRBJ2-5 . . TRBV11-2 CASSLKQRQETQYF TGTGCCAGCAGCTTAAAACAGAGGCAAGAGACCCAGTACTTC
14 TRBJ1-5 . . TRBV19 CASSAERLNQPQHF TGTGCCAGTAGCGCCGAACGACTCAATCAGCCCCAGCATTTT
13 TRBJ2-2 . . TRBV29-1 CSVIQGGAGELFF TGCAGCGTGATACAGGGAGGGGCCGGGGAGCTGTTTTTT
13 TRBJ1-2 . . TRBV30 CAWSVPWGYGYTF TGTGCCTGGAGTGTACCCTGGGGCTATGGCTACACCTTC
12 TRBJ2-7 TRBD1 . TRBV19 CASGTGSYEQYF TGTGCCAGTGGGACAGGGTCCTACGAGCAGTACTTC
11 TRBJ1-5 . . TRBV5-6 CASSNQQPQHF TGTGCCAGCAGCAACCAACAGCCCCAGCATTTT
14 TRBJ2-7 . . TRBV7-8 CASSREGNPYEQYF TGTGCCAGCAGCCGAGAGGGTAACCCCTACGAGCAGTACTTC
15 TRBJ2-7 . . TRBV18 CASSPGLSSSYEQYF TGTGCCAGCTCACCGGGTTTGTCCAGCTCCTACGAGCAGTACTTC
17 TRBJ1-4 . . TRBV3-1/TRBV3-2 CASSQGVFGANGEKLFF TGTGCCAGCAGCCAAGGTGTTTTCGGTGCCAACGGGGAAAAACTGTTTTTT
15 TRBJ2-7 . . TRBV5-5 CASSLVWEAAYEQYF TGTGCCAGCAGCTTGGTGTGGGAGGCCGCCTACGAGCAGTACTTC
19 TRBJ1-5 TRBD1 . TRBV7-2 CASSLVPRTGRVGNQPQHF TGTGCCAGCAGCTTAGTCCCGAGGACAGGGAGGGTTGGCAATCAGCCCCAGCATTTT
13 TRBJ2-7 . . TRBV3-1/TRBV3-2 CASSQVTTGEQYF TGTGCCAGCAGCCAAGTGACAACGGGCGAGCAGTACTTC
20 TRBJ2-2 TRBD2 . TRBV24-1 CATSDLRTGGGDANTGELFF TGTGCCACCAGTGATTTACGAACCGGGGGAGGGGACGCGAACACCGGGGAGCTGTTTTTT
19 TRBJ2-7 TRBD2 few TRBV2 CASSKRFLAGRALGNEQYF TGTGCCAGCAGTAAACGATTTCTAGCGGGCAGGGCCCTAGGGAACGAGCAGTACTTC
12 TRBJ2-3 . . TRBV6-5 CASRAPADTQYF TGTGCCAGCCGGGCCCCCGCGGATACGCAGTATTTT
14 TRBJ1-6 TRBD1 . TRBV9 CASSLGTGASPLHF TGTGCCAGCAGCCTAGGGACAGGGGCTTCACCCCTCCACTTT
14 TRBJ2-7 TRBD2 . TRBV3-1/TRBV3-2 CASSPPGTIHEQYF TGTGCCAGCAGCCCCCCCGGGACTATCCACGAGCAGTACTTC
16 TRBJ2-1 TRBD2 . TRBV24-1 CATSGPLAGGPGEQFF TGTGCCACCAGTGGTCCACTAGCGGGAGGGCCCGGTGAGCAGTTCTTC
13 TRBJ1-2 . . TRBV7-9 CASSLAGDYGYTF TGTGCCAGCAGCTTAGCAGGGGACTATGGCTACACCTTC
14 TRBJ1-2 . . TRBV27 CASSPDVGQGGYTF TGTGCCAGCAGTCCCGATGTGGGGCAGGGTGGCTACACCTTC
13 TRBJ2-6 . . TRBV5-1 CASSSPAANVLTF TGCGCCAGCAGCTCCCCCGCGGCCAACGTCCTGACTTTC
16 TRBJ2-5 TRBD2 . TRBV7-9 CASSLIQLAGQETQYF TGTGCCAGCAGCTTAATTCAACTAGCGGGTCAAGAGACCCAGTACTTC
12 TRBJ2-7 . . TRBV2 CASRGVSYEQYF TGTGCCAGTAGGGGAGTCTCCTACGAGCAGTACTTC
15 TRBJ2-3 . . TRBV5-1 CASSLAAGITDTQYF TGCGCCAGCAGCTTGGCCGCGGGGATTACAGATACGCAGTATTTT
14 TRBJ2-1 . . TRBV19 CASSNLAPNVEQFF TGTGCCAGTAGTAATCTAGCCCCCAACGTTGAGCAGTTCTTC
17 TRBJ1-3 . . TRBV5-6 CASSLEPTGNSGNTIYF TGTGCCAGCAGCTTGGAGCCTACAGGGAACTCCGGAAACACCATATATTTT
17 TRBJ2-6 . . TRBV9 CASSVGPGSSGANVLTF TGTGCCAGCAGCGTAGGCCCGGGCAGCTCTGGGGCCAACGTCCTGACTTTC
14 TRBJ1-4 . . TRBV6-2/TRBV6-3 CASSSGIANEKLFF TGTGCCAGCAGCTCCGGGATCGCAAATGAAAAACTGTTTTTT
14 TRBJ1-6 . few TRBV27 CASSLLGFNSPLHF TGTGCCAGCAGTTTACTGGGGTTTAATTCACCCCTCCACTTT
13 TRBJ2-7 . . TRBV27 CASSLTGIHEQYF TGTGCCAGCAGTTTAACGGGAATCCACGAGCAGTACTTC
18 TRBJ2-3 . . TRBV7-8 CASSLEGATNPSTDTQYF TGTGCCAGCAGCTTAGAAGGTGCGACAAACCCTAGCACAGATACGCAGTATTTT
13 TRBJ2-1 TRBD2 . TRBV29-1 CSPSGLAGNEQFF TGCAGCCCATCGGGACTAGCGGGCAATGAGCAGTTCTTC